The sequence of this TCR beta chain was determined in a study of vaccination and CD4 T cells after COVID-19. Overall study context: There were two doses of either BNT162b2 or mRNA-1273 vaccine given to participants. Overlapping peptides of the spike proteins of SARS-CoV-2, HCoV-NL63, HCoV-OC43 and HCoV-229E were used for cell stimulation.

CD4+ T cells that had been cultured provided DNA sequenced with the Oncomine TCR Beta short-read assay. Using the QIAamp micro DNA kit, genomic DNA was extracted from the CD4+ T cells that had been cultured. TCRdb reprocessed the PCR reads with MiXCR, giving one entry per CDR3 protein. The sample includes fewer than 15,000 distinct CDR3 sequences, 34% of them seen just once. About this clonotype: Its antigen is not identified.

CDR3 length equals 12 residues. Trimming left V 1 base short and J 7 bases short, with 4 bases between. Germline V CDR1 and CDR2: MNHEY, SMNVEV (reference sequence). Treatment described: approximately nine-day PBMC culture with coronavirus spike peptide pools or control peptides (ViraFEST assay). After culture for nine to eleven days, isolation of CD4+ T cells was performed by negative selection. The source material was cultured CD4+ T cells from blood. The source is a human donor with COVID-19. The V gene is TRBV27, the J gene TRBJ2-2; D call uncertain. Here the CDR3 DNA reads TGTGCCAGCAGTTTATGGGGCGGGGAGCTGTTTTTT. Its translation is CASSLWGGELFF.